Here is one T cell receptor (beta chain) with its context. Germline V gene data show CDR1 as KGHSH and CDR2 as LQKENI. Trimming cost V 4 bases and J 6 bases, with 7 bases left between them. The CDR3 runs to 13 residues. This sample is drawn from a study of blood T cell repertoires in COVID-19. Study information: Some COVID-19 samples were acute and others convalescent; all came from the United States, Italy and Spain. PBMCs, B-cell-depleted T cells, or T cells provided the cDNA or gDNA that made up the material.

Original analysis: Scientists estimated how many nucleated cells there were by amplifying reference gene primers. Using immunoSEQ multiplex PCR, the repertoire was profiled, and TCRdb retains in-frame clones only, with some absent. V and J calls and clone size come straight from that table; D and trimming were deduced from the DNA. The data show some 150,000 clones, around 81% seen once. Material: peripheral blood. V is TRBV18 and J is TRBJ1-6; D perhaps matches TRBD1 (5 bases). The clonotype comes from a woman aged 45-65 years with acute or convalescent COVID-19. The DNA for the CDR3 is TGTGCCAGCTCACGTGACAGTAATTCACCCCTCCACTTT. Translated, it gives CASSRDSNSPLHF.